These 23 T cell receptor beta chains originate from one sample sequenced in a study of cytomegalovirus exposure and HLA in healthy donors. 13 Jbeta primers and 60 Vbeta primers were used for the PCR. Profiling relied on immunoSEQ multiplex PCR, and the TCRdb table lists in-frame clones only, not all of them. The table includes about 180,000 clones, over 65% detected once. Sequencing was carried out using PBMCs. The source of these receptors is a man between 18 and 35 years old in good health and CMV-seronegative.

The chain couples TRBV30 to TRBJ2-2; perhaps TRBD2 as D (5 bases). Germline CDR1 is GTSNPN and CDR2 is SVGIG (reference sequence). The CDR3 length is 13 residues. V lost 3 bases and J 3 bases, leaving 8 bases between the germline ends. CDR3 coding DNA: TGTGCCTGGAGAGGCGGGTACACCGGGGAGCTGTTTTTT. This gives the protein CAWRGGYTGELFF.

This clone was observed a handful of times. The chain links TRBV4-3 to TRBJ2-7; 7 bases fit TRBD1. The V gene's germline CDR1 is LGHNA and CDR2 YSLEER. The CDR3 contains 17 residues. V shed 0 bases and J 3 bases; nucleotides not matched to a gene: 11. The CDR3 DNA follows: TGCGCCAGCAGCCAAGAATTTGGAACAGGGGCTTTCTACGAGCAGTACTTC. As protein: CASSQEFGTGAFYEQYF.

J is TRBJ1-5 and V is TRBV6-4; D unresolved. This CDR3 spans 17 amino acids. CDR1 and CDR2 from the germline V gene are MRHNA and SNTAGT. V was pared by 6 bases and J by 0 bases, with 18 bases between. DNA of the CDR3: TGTGCCAGCAGGGTTGAGGGCAGGATCTGTAGCAATCAGCCCCAGCATTTT. Translating gives CASRVEGRICSNQPQHF.

The chain combines TRBV14 with TRBJ2-3; TRBD2 agrees at 9 bases. With V trimmed by 4 bases and J by 6 bases, 5 bases remained unmatched. The CDR3 has 14 residues. Per germline, CDR1 SGHDN and CDR2 FVKESK. In nucleotides, the CDR3 is TGTGCCAGCAGCCCTAGCGGGGCCGGTGATACGCAGTATTTT. This sequence encodes CASSPSGAGDTQYF.

The chain links TRBV7-9 to TRBJ1-1, with D hard to call. The CDR3 is 11 residues long. The germline V gene encodes CDR1 SEHNR and CDR2 FQNEAQ (reference sequence). Trimming cost V 5 bases and J 7 bases, with 8 bases left between them. CDR3 sequence reads: CASSVRSEAFF. For the CDR3, the DNA is TGTGCCAGCAGCGTCCGGAGTGAAGCTTTCTTT.

The V gene is TRBV19, the J gene TRBJ2-1; 11 bases are a match to TRBD2. V lost 5 bases, J lost 9 bases, and 9 bases stayed unmatched. CDR1 is LNHDA and CDR2 is SQIVND in the germline V gene (reference sequence). The CDR3 has 15 amino acids. The CDR3 spells CASSSLSGRAGEQFF. In DNA form, the CDR3 reads TGTGCCAGTAGTTCCCTTAGCGGGAGGGCTGGTGAGCAGTTCTTC.

The chain employs TRBV4-3 and TRBJ1-6; maybe TRBD1 (6 bases). CDR1 and CDR2 from the germline V gene are LGHNA and YSLEER. V was shortened by 1 base and J by 5 bases, with 6 bases between the two germline ends. The CDR3 is 14 residues long. CDR3 nucleotide sequence: TGCGCCAGCAGCCAAGGGACAGATAATTCACCCCTCCACTTT. Translation: CASSQGTDNSPLHF.

The sample holds a few counts of this clone. The chain carries TRBV30 and TRBJ1-1; tentatively, D is TRBD1 (6 bases). The ends were cut back, 3 bases at V and 1 base at J, with 6 bases in the middle. Germline V gene data show CDR1 as GTSNPN and CDR2 as SVGIG (reference sequence). The CDR3 is made up of 12 amino acids. CDR3 sequence (DNA): TGTGCCTGGAGGGGGGCGAACACTGAAGCTTTCTTT. As protein: CAWRGANTEAFF.

The chain couples TRBV5-8 to TRBJ2-1; TRBD2 aligns across 11 bases. J was trimmed by 1 base and V by 3 bases; bases with no gene match: 15. The germline V gene encodes CDR1 SGHTS and CDR2 YDEGEE. The CDR3 consists of 20 residues. The CDR3 loop is CASSSTSGRGSSPSYNEQFF. In DNA form, the CDR3 reads TGTGCCAGCAGCTCCACTAGCGGGAGAGGAAGCAGTCCGTCCTACAATGAGCAGTTCTTC.

This rearrangement joins TRBV4-3 to TRBJ2-7, with a possible D match to TRBD2 (6 bases). With 4 bases removed from V and 3 bases from J, the gap between germline ends came to 10 bases. Germline lookup yields CDR1 LGHNA and CDR2 YSLEER. The CDR3 covers 13 residues. The CDR3 sequence: CASSPRRVYEQYF. The DNA of the CDR3 is TGCGCCAGCAGCCCCCGGAGGGTCTACGAGCAGTACTTC.

In its sample, this clone was seen a few times. The chain combines TRBV11-1 with TRBJ2-1; 8 nucleotides line up with TRBD2. Germline values: CDR1 SGHAT, CDR2 FQDESV (reference sequence). The CDR3 extends over 16 amino acids. After removal of 6 bases from V and 2 bases from J, the junction contained 9 bases not matched to a gene. CDR3 DNA sequence: TGTGCCAGCAGTCTCGCGGGGGGCCGAACCTACAATGAGCAGTTCTTC. This translates into CASSLAGGRTYNEQFF.

This clone was detected only once. This rearrangement joins TRBV6-5 to TRBJ2-1; 9 bases map to TRBD2. Trimming cost V 6 bases and J 9 bases; bases outside gene matches: 12. Germline CDR1 reads MNHEY; CDR2 reads SVGAGI. There are 15 residues in the CDR3. The CDR3 bases are TGTGCCAGCAGCTACGGGACTAGCCGCGCCGGTGAGCAGTTCTTC. Translated, it gives CASSYGTSRAGEQFF.

The chain is built from TRBV4-2 and TRBJ1-4; TRBD1 matches at 9 bases. Germline lookup yields CDR1 LGHNA and CDR2 YNFKEQ. CDR3 length equals 17 residues. J lost 7 bases, V lost 0 bases, and 9 bases had no gene match. CDR3 loop: CASSQEGQGRGSEKLFF. The CDR3, as DNA: TGTGCCAGCAGCCAAGAGGGACAGGGAAGGGGAAGTGAAAAACTGTTTTTT.

V is TRBV4-3 and J is TRBJ2-1, with 9 bases aligning to TRBD2. The CDR3 loop spans 13 amino acids. Trimming took 4 bases from V and 7 from J; bases not matched to a gene: 2. CDR1 and CDR2 (germline): LGHNA, YSLEER. The CDR3, as DNA: TGCGCCAGCAGCCGCGGACTAGCGAATGAGCAGTTCTTC. Its protein product is CASSRGLANEQFF.

The CDR3 is CASSGGGMVEATQYF. The CDR3 nucleotides are TGTGCCAGCAGCGGCGGGGGTATGGTTGAGGCGACCCAGTACTTC. The chain has TRBV5-5 and TRBJ2-5; 7 positions match TRBD2. After removal of 4 bases from V and 7 bases from J, the junction contained 13 bases not matched to a gene. Germline-derived CDR1 and CDR2 are SGHKS and YYEKEE (reference sequence). The CDR3 loop spans 15 amino acids.

Regarding this clone: The sample contains more than one DNA sequence encoding this CDR3. In DNA form, the CDR3 reads TGTGCCAGCAGTTTACAAGGGGCAGGCTACGAGCAGTACTTC. Protein sequence: CASSLQGAGYEQYF. The V gene is TRBV27, the J gene TRBJ2-7, with D possibly matching TRBD1 (5 bases). V was clipped by 2 bases and J by 3 bases, with 11 bases between them. This CDR3 has 14 amino acids. Germline loops: CDR1 MNHEY, CDR2 SMNVEV (reference sequence).

The chain employs TRBV30 and TRBJ2-5; 9 nucleotides align to TRBD1. J gave up 3 bases and V 4 bases, and 6 bases lay outside the gene matches. CDR1 and CDR2 (germline): GTSNPN, SVGIG (reference sequence). CDR3 size: 14 residues. The CDR3 region has the DNA TGTGCCTGGACCACGGACAGGGGCAAAGAGACCCAGTACTTC. Its protein is CAWTTDRGKETQYF. The full variable domain, rest sourced from reference TRBV30 and TRBJ2-5, is SQTIHQWPATLVQPVGSPLSLECTVEGTSNPNLYWYRQAAGRGLQLLFYSVGIGQISSEVPQNLSASRPQDRQFILSSKKLLLSDSGFYLCAWTTDRGKETQYFGPGTRLLVL.

CDR3 amino acids: CASSGQAEQYF. The DNA for the CDR3 is TGTGCCAGCAGTGGACAGGCCGAGCAGTACTTC. The chain links TRBV2 to TRBJ2-7, with D possibly TRBD1 on 6 matching bases. Germline CDR1 is SNHLY and CDR2 is FYNNEI. The CDR3 is 11 residues long. V lost 4 bases, J lost 6 bases, and 7 bases lay in between.

The gene calls are TRBV6-5 and TRBJ1-1; 11 bases are shared with TRBD1. The CDR3 runs 16 residues. Germline V gives CDR1 MNHEY, CDR2 SVGAGI. V lost 1 base, J lost 3 bases, and 4 bases stayed unmatched. CDR3: CASSYWDRGVDTEAFF. As DNA, the CDR3 is TGTGCCAGCAGTTACTGGGACAGGGGGGTCGACACTGAAGCTTTCTTT.

This clone was seen a handful of times. The J gene is TRBJ2-5, the V gene TRBV18; D perhaps matches TRBD2 (5 bases). The CDR3 spans 15 residues. Between the trimmed V and J ends, which lost 2 bases and 4 bases, there was a span of 14 bases. CDR1 KGHSH and CDR2 LQKENI come from the germline V gene. This CDR3 is CASSPFPLGGETQYF. The CDR3 nucleotides read TGTGCCAGCTCACCATTCCCCCTAGGAGGAGAGACCCAGTACTTC.

This chain connects TRBV27 to TRBJ2-5, with D unresolved. CDR3 length equals 14 residues. Germline V gene sequence: CDR1 MNHEY, CDR2 SMNVEV (reference sequence). The ends were cut back, 5 bases at V and 5 bases at J, with 15 bases in the middle. The DNA for the CDR3 is TGTGCCAGCAGTGCGACCGGCCCCAGGGAGACCCAGTACTTC. Translation: CASSATGPRETQYF.

The chain employs TRBV18 and TRBJ1-2; D not resolved. Trimming stripped 0 bases from V and 0 bases from J, with 8 bases between. The CDR3 is made up of 15 amino acids. The germline gives CDR1 KGHSH, CDR2 LQKENI. Here the CDR3 reads CASSPPGFTNYGYTF. Here the CDR3 DNA reads TGTGCCAGCTCACCACCGGGCTTCACTAACTATGGCTACACCTTC.

The V and J genes are TRBV7-9 and TRBJ1-1; 9 bases are a match to TRBD1. Germline V lookup: CDR1 SEHNR, CDR2 FQNEAQ (reference sequence). Trimming removed 6 bases from V and 0 bases from J; junction bases left unmatched: 8. The CDR3 runs to 16 residues. The CDR3 here is CASSPGTGHMNTEAFF. The CDR3 nucleotides read TGTGCCAGCAGTCCCGGGACAGGGCACATGAACACTGAAGCTTTCTTT. Based on the CDR3 plus reference TRBV7-9 and TRBJ1-1, the full variable domain is DTGVSQNPRHKITKRGQNVTFRCDPISEHNRLYWYRQTLGQGPEFLTYFQNEAQLEKSRLLSDRFSAERPKGSFSTLEIQRTEQGDSAMYLCASSPGTGHMNTEAFFGQGTRLTVV.